The 14 T cell receptor beta chains given below trace back to one sample, sequenced in a study of response to subunit inactivated influenza vaccine. TCRdb analysed the RT-PCR reads with MiXCR anew, one entry per CDR3 protein. This sample has hundreds of thousands of distinct CDR3 sequences; approximately 11% occur once, and the top ten carry 9.5% to 12%. In addition, the sample was reused for a study of T cells expressing NK-cell markers. According to that study: In generating TCR beta cDNA, 5'RACE template switching with UMIs was used.

The sample consisted of PBMCs from blood, taken on the day of vaccination. The receptors were sampled from a man over 45 who received an inactivated influenza vaccine.

This clonotype was observed at least ten times. This sequence joins TRBV29-1 and TRBJ2-3; D may be TRBD2 (5 bases). The CDR3 spans 12 residues. V was trimmed by 6 bases and J by 9 bases, leaving 16 bases between them. Per the germline V gene, CDR1 is SQVTM and CDR2 is ANQGSEA. CDR3 region: CSVRLGRGTQYF. In DNA form, the CDR3 reads TGCAGCGTGCGTCTTGGGAGAGGGACGCAGTATTTT.

This clonotype occurred a few times. The chain combines TRBV6-2 or TRBV6-3 with TRBJ2-4, with D possibly TRBD1 on 5 matching bases. CDR3 length: 16 amino acids. Germline V gives CDR1 MNHEY, CDR2 SVGEGT. V was pared by 5 bases and J by 0 bases, with 14 bases between. CDR3 protein: CASSQSTDPAKNIQYF. The CDR3 coding sequence is TGTGCCAGCAGTCAGTCGACAGATCCAGCCAAAAACATTCAGTACTTC.

This clonotype was detected once. The chain employs TRBV7-3 and TRBJ2-5, with no clear D. CDR1 is SGHTA and CDR2 is FQGTGA in the germline V gene. The CDR3 runs 13 residues. Trimming pared 1 base from V and 4 bases from J, leaving 7 bases between. The CDR3 sequence: CASSLSGAETQYF. In DNA form, the CDR3 reads TGTGCCAGCAGCTTAAGCGGTGCAGAGACCCAGTACTTC. Based on the CDR3 plus reference TRBV7-3 and TRBJ2-5, the full variable domain is GAGVSQTPSNKVTEKGKYVELRCDPISGHTALYWYRQSLGQGPEFLIYFQGTGAADDSGLPNDRFFAVRPEGSVSTLKIQRTERGDSAVYLCASSLSGAETQYFGPGTRLLVL.

This clonotype came up many times. The chain recombines TRBV5-1 with TRBJ2-7, with a possible D match to TRBD2 (5 bases). The germline V and J ends were trimmed by 0 bases and 1 base, with 8 bases remaining between them. This CDR3 region has 14 residues. Germline V gives CDR1 SGHRS, CDR2 YFSETQ. The CDR3 is CASSLGSASYEQYF. The CDR3 DNA sequence: TGCGCCAGCAGCTTGGGTAGCGCGTCCTACGAGCAGTACTTC.

The V gene is TRBV4-1, the J gene TRBJ2-3; 8 nucleotides line up with TRBD2. The V gene end was trimmed by 8 bases and the J gene end by 3 bases; junction bases not matched to a gene: 7. Germline CDR1 is MGHRA and CDR2 is YSYEKL. CDR3 length: 14 residues. CDR3 coding DNA: TGCGCCAGCGCCCACGGGGGGGCGACAGATACGCAGTATTTT. It translates to CASAHGGATDTQYF.

This clonotype was observed at least ten times. The CDR3 is CASSPPPGHPTYEQYF. CDR3 nucleotides: TGTGCCAGCAGCCCCCCACCGGGACACCCAACCTACGAGCAGTACTTC. This chain links TRBV6-1 with TRBJ2-7; D is possibly TRBD1 (6 bases). The V gene's germline CDR1 is MNHNS and CDR2 SASEGT. This CDR3 is 16 amino acids long. V gave up 6 bases and J gave up 2 bases, with 20 bases separating them.

This rearrangement joins TRBV6-2 or TRBV6-3 to TRBJ2-5, with 7 bases that match TRBD2. The ends lost 4 bases at V and 2 bases at J; junction bases unmatched: 10. Germline CDR1 is MNHEY and CDR2 is SVGEGT. The CDR3 covers 16 residues. CDR3 loop: CASSSVREPLQETQYF. The CDR3 nucleotides read TGTGCCAGCAGTTCGGTGCGGGAGCCTTTACAAGAGACCCAGTACTTC.

The chain employs TRBV28 and TRBJ1-2, with no clear D. CDR1 and CDR2 (germline): MDHEN, SYDVKM. The CDR3 is made up of 14 amino acids. The V and J ends lost 4 bases and 1 base respectively, with 10 bases between them. CDR3 DNA: TGTGCCAGCAGTTCCATACTGCTTAACTATGGCTACACCTTC. It yields the protein CASSSILLNYGYTF.

This chain connects TRBV29-1 to TRBJ2-2, with a weak D call TRBD1 (6 bases). V lost 8 bases, J lost 15 bases, and 19 bases lay in between. Germline values: CDR1 SQVTM, CDR2 ANQGSEA. The CDR3 runs to 11 residues. CDR3 bases: TGCAGCTCCTCGGGCAGGGGTGGGATGTTTTTT. Its protein is CSSSGRGGMFF.

The rearrangement links TRBV6-2 or TRBV6-3 to TRBJ2-1; 8 positions agree with TRBD1. Unmatched junction bases numbered 18, after V lost 7 bases and J lost 7 bases. Germline assignment: CDR1 MNHEY and CDR2 SVGEGT. This CDR3 has 17 amino acids. The CDR3 sequence is CASTQGAGRAAWNEQFF. CDR3 nucleotides: TGTGCCAGCACCCAGGGGGCGGGTCGAGCGGCATGGAATGAGCAGTTCTTC.

This chain joins TRBV29-1 and TRBJ2-3; no reliable D call. Between the trimmed V and J ends, which lost 3 bases and 5 bases, there was a span of 12 bases. This CDR3 contains 13 residues. Germline lookup yields CDR1 SQVTM and CDR2 ANQGSEA. CDR3 loop: CSVDGQLGDTQYF. DNA for the CDR3: TGCAGCGTTGACGGCCAGCTTGGAGATACGCAGTATTTT.

Many counts were recorded for this clonotype. The chain carries TRBV7-2 and TRBJ2-4; the match to TRBD2 covers 8 bases. The CDR3 is made up of 14 amino acids. Germline loops: CDR1 SGHTA, CDR2 FQGNSA. The J segment lost 5 bases and the V segment lost 4 bases, leaving 4 bases of the junction unmatched. In DNA, the CDR3 is TGTGCCAGCAGCTATAGCGGGGTCGAAAACATTCAGTACTTC. Residues: CASSYSGVENIQYF.

Many counts were recorded for this clonotype. V usage is TRBV5-1 and J usage is TRBJ1-6; 11 nucleotides line up with TRBD1. CDR3 length: 15 amino acids. V was pared by 2 bases and J by 6 bases, with 1 base of the junction left unmatched. Germline V gives CDR1 SGHRS, CDR2 YFSETQ. The CDR3 is CASSFGQGANSPLHF. DNA of the CDR3: TGCGCCAGCAGCTTTGGACAGGGGGCTAATTCACCCCTCCACTTT. The full variable domain, completed using reference TRBV5-1 and TRBJ1-6, is KAGVTQTPRYLIKTRGQQVTLSCSPISGHRSVSWYQQTPGQGLQFLFEYFSETQRNKGNFPGRFSGRQFSNSRSEMNVSTLELGDSALYLCASSFGQGANSPLHFGNGTRLTVT.

This clonotype was seen many times. The chain uses TRBV3-1 and TRBJ1-1; 11 positions agree with TRBD1. The V gene end was trimmed by 1 base and the J gene end by 5 bases; junction bases not matched to a gene: 3. CDR1 and CDR2 (germline): LGHDT, YNNKEL (reference sequence). The CDR3 sequence is 15 residues long. CDR3 amino acids: CASSQAGQGGTEAFF. In DNA form, the CDR3 reads TGTGCCAGCAGCCAAGCGGGACAGGGGGGAACTGAAGCTTTCTTT. The variable domain in full, completed from reference TRBV3-1 and TRBJ1-1, reads DTAVSQTPKYLVTQMGNDKSIKCEQNLGHDTMYWYKQDSKKFLKIMFSYNNKELIINETVPNRFSPKSPDKAHLNLHINSLELGDSAVYFCASSQAGQGGTEAFFGQGTRLTVV.